Given below is one TCR beta chain in context. Antigen specificity is unknown. Thyroid surgery had not been preceded by any treatment in any patient. Source study methods: What underpinned the distant-metastasis classifier for papillary thyroid cancer was the set of CDR3 differences across clinicopathological groups. TCRdb reanalyzed the PCR reads with MiXCR. For this entry, the V and J calls and clone size follow TCRdb and not the study's own pipeline. The table includes approximately 23,000 clones, less than 45% detected once. CDR1 and CDR2 (germline): SGHDN, FVKESK. The CDR3 contains 15 residues. V lost 4 bases and J lost 7; bases outside the gene matches: 6. This sample was included in a study of metastatic and nonmetastatic thyroid tumors. Overall study context: Blood and tumor or nodule tissue repertoires from malignant and benign thyroid patients were compared.

Study-wide findings and caveats: Significantly greater TCR beta diversity was reportedly found in malignant thyroid tumors than in benign nodules (in blood and tumor).

This chain connects TRBV14 to TRBJ1-6, with 8 bases aligning to TRBD1. The clonotype was recovered from a male donor with papillary thyroid cancer or a benign thyroid nodule (not recorded which). Some clones in this sample may be carry-over from other donors' samples. The sequenced sample consisted of blood. The CDR3 region is CASSLFGQGNSPLHF. CDR3 in DNA: TGTGCCAGCAGCCTCTTCGGACAGGGAAATTCACCCCTCCACTTT.